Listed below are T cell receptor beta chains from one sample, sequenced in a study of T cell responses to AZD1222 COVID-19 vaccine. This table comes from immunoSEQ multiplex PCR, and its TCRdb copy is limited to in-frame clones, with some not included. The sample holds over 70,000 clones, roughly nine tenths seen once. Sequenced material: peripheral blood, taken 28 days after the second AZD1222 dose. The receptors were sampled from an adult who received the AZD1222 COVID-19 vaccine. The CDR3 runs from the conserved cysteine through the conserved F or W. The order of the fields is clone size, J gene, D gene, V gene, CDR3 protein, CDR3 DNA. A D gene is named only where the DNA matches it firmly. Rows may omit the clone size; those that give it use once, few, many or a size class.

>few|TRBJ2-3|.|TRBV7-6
CASSSFTDTQYF
TGTGCCAGCAGCTCCTTCACAGATACGCAGTATTTT
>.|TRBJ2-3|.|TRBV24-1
CATSGNGGRITDTQYF
TGTGCCACCAGTGGGAACGGGGGGCGCATCACAGATACGCAGTATTTT
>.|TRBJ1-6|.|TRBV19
CASSITHDNSPLHF
TGTGCCAGTAGTATAACACACGATAATTCACCCCTCCACTTT
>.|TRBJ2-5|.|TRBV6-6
CASSYSRLAFETQYF
TGTGCCAGCAGTTACTCGAGGCTAGCCTTCGAGACCCAGTACTTC
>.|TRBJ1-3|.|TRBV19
CASCLTPGNTIYF
TGTGCCAGTTGTCTCACTCCTGGAAACACCATATATTTT
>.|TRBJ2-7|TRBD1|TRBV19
CASSPPGQTYEQYF
TGTGCCAGTAGTCCTCCGGGACAGACCTACGAGCAGTACTTC
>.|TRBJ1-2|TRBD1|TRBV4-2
CASTVFWTKTGTGDNGYTF
TGTGCCAGCACGGTTTTCTGGACTAAAACCGGGACAGGGGATAATGGCTACACCTTC
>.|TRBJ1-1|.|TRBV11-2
CASSPRGPGPKAFF
TGTGCCAGCAGCCCCCGAGGTCCGGGGCCTAAAGCTTTCTTT
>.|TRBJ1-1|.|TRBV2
CASSSSERTEAFF
TGTGCCAGCAGTAGCAGTGAACGGACTGAAGCTTTCTTT
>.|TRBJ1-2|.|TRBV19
CASSMAPGTRGYTF
TGTGCCAGTAGTATGGCACCCGGGACCAGGGGCTACACCTTC
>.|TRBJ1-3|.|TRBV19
CASSYTENTIYF
TGTGCCAGTAGTTATACCGAAAACACCATATATTTT
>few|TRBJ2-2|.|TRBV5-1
CASTPGAGTGELFF
TGCGCCAGCACGCCGGGGGCGGGCACCGGGGAGCTGTTTTTT
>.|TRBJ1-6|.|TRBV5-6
CASSSFMPGGNNSPLHF
TGTGCCAGCAGCTCCTTTATGCCGGGGGGCAATAATTCACCCCTCCACTTT
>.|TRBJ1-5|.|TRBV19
CASTPTRGQQPQHF
TGTGCCAGTACCCCGACGCGGGGGCAACAGCCCCAGCATTTT
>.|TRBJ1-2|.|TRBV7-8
CASSYWGSSNYGYTF
TGTGCCAGCAGCTATTGGGGGAGCTCTAACTATGGCTACACCTTC
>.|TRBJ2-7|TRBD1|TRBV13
CASAYRGYYEQYF
TGTGCCAGCGCGTACAGGGGCTACTACGAGCAGTACTTC
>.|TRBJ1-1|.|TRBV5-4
CASSRGENTEAFF
TGTGCCAGCAGTCGTGGGGAGAACACTGAAGCTTTCTTT
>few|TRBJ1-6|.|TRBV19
CASSIDPVYSPLHF
TGTGCCAGTAGTATAGATCCGGTTTATTCACCCCTCCACTTT
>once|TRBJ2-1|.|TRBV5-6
CASSLTGTPNNEQFF
TGTGCCAGCAGCTTGACCGGGACACCCAACAATGAGCAGTTCTTC
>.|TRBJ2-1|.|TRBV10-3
CAISESPVVGNEQFF
TGTGCCATCAGTGAGTCCCCCGTGGTCGGCAATGAGCAGTTCTTC
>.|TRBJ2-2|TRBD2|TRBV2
CASRELAGGTGELFF
TGTGCCAGCAGGGAACTAGCGGGTGGAACCGGGGAGCTGTTTTTT
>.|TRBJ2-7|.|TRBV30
CAWSPSGGFTRGEQYF
TGTGCCTGGAGCCCCTCTGGGGGGTTTACGAGGGGCGAGCAGTACTTC
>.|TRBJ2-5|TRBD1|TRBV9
CASSPNLGGPGTQYF
TGTGCCAGCAGCCCCAACTTAGGGGGCCCCGGGACCCAGTACTTC
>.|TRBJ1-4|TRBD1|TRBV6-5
CASSTTGGLNEKLFF
TGTGCCAGCAGTACGACAGGGGGACTTAATGAAAAACTGTTTTTT
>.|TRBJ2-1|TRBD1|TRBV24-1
CATSDLELDRTPSYNEQFF
TGTGCCACCAGTGACCTAGAGTTGGACAGGACCCCCTCCTACAATGAGCAGTTCTTC
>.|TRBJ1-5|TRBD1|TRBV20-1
CSASTGAHNQPQHF
TGCAGTGCTAGTACAGGGGCACACAATCAGCCCCAGCATTTT
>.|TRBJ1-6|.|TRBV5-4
CAEGTRDSPLHF
TGTGCGGAAGGAACGCGAGATTCACCCCTCCACTTT
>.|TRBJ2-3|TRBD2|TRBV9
CASSEYLAGGPPNTQYF
TGTGCCAGCAGTGAATACCTAGCGGGGGGGCCCCCAAATACGCAGTATTTT
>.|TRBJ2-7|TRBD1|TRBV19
CASSIDGDRVHSYEQYF
TGTGCCAGTAGTATAGATGGGGACAGGGTTCACTCCTACGAGCAGTACTTC
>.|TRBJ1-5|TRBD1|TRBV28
CASDRDLWNQPQHF
TGTGCCAGCGACAGGGATTTATGGAATCAGCCCCAGCATTTT
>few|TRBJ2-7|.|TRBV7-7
CASSPGTLSSYEQYF
TGTGCCAGCAGCCCCGGGACACTATCCTCCTACGAGCAGTACTTC
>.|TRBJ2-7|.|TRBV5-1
CASSLPSGGREQYF
TGCGCCAGCAGCTTGCCATCCGGGGGACGCGAGCAGTACTTC
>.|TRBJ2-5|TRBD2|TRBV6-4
CASTRTSGQSPQETQYF
TGTGCCAGCACCAGGACTAGCGGGCAAAGTCCCCAAGAGACCCAGTACTTC
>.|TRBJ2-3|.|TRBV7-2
CASSLAGRHTDTQYF
TGTGCCAGCAGCTTAGCGGGGAGACACACAGATACGCAGTATTTT
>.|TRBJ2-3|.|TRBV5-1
CASSLDGSGTDTQYF
TGCGCCAGCAGCTTGGACGGTTCAGGCACAGATACGCAGTATTTT
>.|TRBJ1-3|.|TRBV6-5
CASSYSGGPGNTIYF
TGTGCCAGCAGTTACTCTGGGGGCCCTGGAAACACCATATATTTT
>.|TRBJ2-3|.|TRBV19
CASSQRRTDTQYF
TGTGCCAGTAGTCAAAGGCGCACAGATACGCAGTATTTT
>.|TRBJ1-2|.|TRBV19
CASSRSGAGYTF
TGTGCCAGTAGTAGGTCAGGGGCTGGCTACACCTTC
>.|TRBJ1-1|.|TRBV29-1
CSVGEGNEAFF
TGCAGCGTGGGGGAGGGAAACGAAGCTTTCTTT
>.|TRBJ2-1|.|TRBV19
CASMGQPLYNEQFF
TGTGCCAGTATGGGACAACCCCTCTACAATGAGCAGTTCTTC
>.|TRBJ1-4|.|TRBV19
CASSTGRGIEKLFF
TGTGCCAGTAGCACTGGGCGCGGGATTGAAAAACTGTTTTTT
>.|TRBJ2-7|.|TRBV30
CAWSDGLSYEQYF
TGTGCCTGGAGTGACGGACTCTCCTACGAGCAGTACTTC
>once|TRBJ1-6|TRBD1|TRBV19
CASSAYTGTGSSPLHF
TGTGCCAGTAGTGCATATACCGGGACAGGGAGTTCACCCCTCCACTTT
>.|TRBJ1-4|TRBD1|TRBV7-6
CASSSTSGTGREKLFF
TGTGCCAGCAGCTCGACATCCGGGACAGGGCGTGAAAAACTGTTTTTT
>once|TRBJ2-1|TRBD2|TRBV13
CASSSSGRVDEQFF
TGTGCCAGCAGCTCTAGCGGGAGGGTGGATGAGCAGTTCTTC
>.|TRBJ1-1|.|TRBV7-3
CASSPHANTEVFF
TGTGCCAGCAGCCCTCACGCGAACACTGAAGTTTTCTTT
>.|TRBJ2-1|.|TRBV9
CASSAGGDEQFF
TGTGCCAGCAGCGCAGGAGGGGATGAGCAGTTCTTC
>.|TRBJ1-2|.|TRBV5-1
CASSFLYGYGYTF
TGCGCCAGCAGCTTCCTTTATGGGTATGGCTACACCTTC
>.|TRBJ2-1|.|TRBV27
CASSLGGHASYNEQFF
TGTGCCAGCAGTTTGGGGGGGCACGCATCCTACAATGAGCAGTTCTTC